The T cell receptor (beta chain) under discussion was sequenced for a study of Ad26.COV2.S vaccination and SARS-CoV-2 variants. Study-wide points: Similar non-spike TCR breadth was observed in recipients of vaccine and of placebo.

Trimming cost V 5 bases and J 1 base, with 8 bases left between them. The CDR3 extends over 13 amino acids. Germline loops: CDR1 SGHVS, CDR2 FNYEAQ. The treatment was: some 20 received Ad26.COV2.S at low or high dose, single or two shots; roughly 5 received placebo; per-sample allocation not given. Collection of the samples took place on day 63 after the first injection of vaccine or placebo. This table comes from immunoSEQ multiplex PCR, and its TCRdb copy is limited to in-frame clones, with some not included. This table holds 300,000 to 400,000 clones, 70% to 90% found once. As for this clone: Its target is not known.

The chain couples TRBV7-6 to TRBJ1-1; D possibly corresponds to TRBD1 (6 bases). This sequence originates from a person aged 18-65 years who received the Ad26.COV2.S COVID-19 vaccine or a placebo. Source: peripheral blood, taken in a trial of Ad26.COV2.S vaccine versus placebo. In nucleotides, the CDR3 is TGTGCCAGCAGCCGGGACACGAACACTGAAGCTTTCTTT. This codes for CASSRDTNTEAFF.